The rows below give T cell receptor beta chains drawn from one sample of a study of OX40 agonist ivuxolimab in advanced cancers. The method was immunoSEQ multiplex PCR; TCRdb's version includes in-frame clones alone and lacks a portion of them. In the table there are around 72,000 clones, about nine tenths of which are singletons. The sequencing here drew on CD4+ or CD8+ T cells sorted from blood, taken in a trial of the OX40 agonist ivuxolimab. The receptors originated from an adult with an advanced solid tumor such as melanoma, head and neck, liver or kidney cancer. Both conserved end residues are part of each CDR3. D genes are given only for firm matches. Size is omitted from some rows. Given values are once, few, many or a class for expanded clones.

cdr3_nt: TGTGCCAGCAGTGAAAACGGGGGGGGCACAGATACGCAGTATTTT; cdr3_aa: CASSENGGGTDTQYF; clone_size: NA; v_call: TRBV6-4; d_call: TRBD2; j_call: TRBJ2-3
cdr3_nt: TGTGCCACCTGGGGGAATATGAACACTGAAGCTTTCTTT; cdr3_aa: CATWGNMNTEAFF; clone_size: NA; v_call: TRBV19; d_call: NA; j_call: TRBJ1-1
cdr3_nt: TGTGCCAGCAGCTTAATCGGTGACAATGAGCAGTTCTTC; cdr3_aa: CASSLIGDNEQFF; clone_size: NA; v_call: TRBV7-9; d_call: NA; j_call: TRBJ2-1
cdr3_nt: TGTGCCAGCAATAAAGCGGGGGGGCCGAGGAATGAGCAGTTCTTC; cdr3_aa: CASNKAGGPRNEQFF; clone_size: NA; v_call: TRBV28; d_call: TRBD2; j_call: TRBJ2-1
cdr3_nt: TGTGCCAGCAGCTTAGATAGCGGGAGGCCGGGAGGCACAGATACGCAGTATTTT; cdr3_aa: CASSLDSGRPGGTDTQYF; clone_size: NA; v_call: TRBV11-2; d_call: TRBD2; j_call: TRBJ2-3
cdr3_nt: TGTGCCAGCAGTCAGGCCCCGAGGGGAACAAGTGGAAACACCATATATTTT; cdr3_aa: CASSQAPRGTSGNTIYF; clone_size: NA; v_call: TRBV28; d_call: NA; j_call: TRBJ1-3
cdr3_nt: TGTGCCAGTAGTATAGTGGGCAGCCAGAATTCACCCCTCCACTTT; cdr3_aa: CASSIVGSQNSPLHF; clone_size: NA; v_call: TRBV19; d_call: NA; j_call: TRBJ1-6
cdr3_nt: TGTGCCAGCAGTGAATTCGGCCGCCTGGGACGCTACACCTTC; cdr3_aa: CASSEFGRLGRYTF; clone_size: NA; v_call: TRBV25-1; d_call: NA; j_call: TRBJ1-2
cdr3_nt: TGTGCCAGCAGCTTGGTAGCGACCGGGGAGCTGTTTTTT; cdr3_aa: CASSLVATGELFF; clone_size: NA; v_call: TRBV5-5; d_call: NA; j_call: TRBJ2-2
cdr3_nt: TGTGCCAGCAGCCCGGGAGGGCTTCCCACAGATACGCAGTATTTT; cdr3_aa: CASSPGGLPTDTQYF; clone_size: NA; v_call: TRBV4-2; d_call: TRBD2; j_call: TRBJ2-3
cdr3_nt: TGCGCCAGCAGCTTGACCCAGAACACTGAAGCTTTCTTT; cdr3_aa: CASSLTQNTEAFF; clone_size: NA; v_call: TRBV5-1; d_call: NA; j_call: TRBJ1-1
cdr3_nt: TGTGCCAGCAGTTTGGACTTAGCGGCTTTGTCCTACGAGCAGTACTTC; cdr3_aa: CASSLDLAALSYEQYF; clone_size: NA; v_call: TRBV28; d_call: NA; j_call: TRBJ2-7
cdr3_nt: TGTGCCAGCAGCTTGTCGGGGGGCCGGCAGTTCTTC; cdr3_aa: CASSLSGGRQFF; clone_size: NA; v_call: TRBV5-5; d_call: NA; j_call: TRBJ2-1
cdr3_nt: TGTGCCAGCAGCCTGGAAGGTCAGCCCCAGCATTTT; cdr3_aa: CASSLEGQPQHF; clone_size: NA; v_call: TRBV28; d_call: NA; j_call: TRBJ1-5
cdr3_nt: TGTGCCACTCACTCGGACAGTCGGGGCACCATATATTTT; cdr3_aa: CATHSDSRGTIYF; clone_size: few; v_call: TRBV7-9; d_call: NA; j_call: TRBJ1-3
cdr3_nt: TGTGCCAGCAGACCGACTAGCGCGGCCCACAATGAGCAGTTCTTC; cdr3_aa: CASRPTSAAHNEQFF; clone_size: NA; v_call: TRBV2; d_call: TRBD2; j_call: TRBJ2-1
cdr3_nt: TGCGCCACAGGGACGGACCACACAGATACGCAGTATTTT; cdr3_aa: CATGTDHTDTQYF; clone_size: NA; v_call: TRBV10-1; d_call: NA; j_call: TRBJ2-3
cdr3_nt: TGTGCCAGCAGCCAAGATTTGGGCAGGGCGGGGCTGTTTTTT; cdr3_aa: CASSQDLGRAGLFF; clone_size: NA; v_call: TRBV4-2; d_call: NA; j_call: TRBJ2-2
cdr3_nt: TGTGCCAGCAGACCCGGCGGGAGGGCTGCAGAGACCCAGTACTTC; cdr3_aa: CASRPGGRAAETQYF; clone_size: NA; v_call: TRBV28; d_call: TRBD2; j_call: TRBJ2-5
cdr3_nt: TGTGCCAGCAGCTTAGACCTTAATGAAAAACTGTTTTTT; cdr3_aa: CASSLDLNEKLFF; clone_size: NA; v_call: TRBV7-9; d_call: NA; j_call: TRBJ1-4
cdr3_nt: TGTGCCAGCAGTTACTTTGGGGGCGAGGGGGCTTTCTTT; cdr3_aa: CASSYFGGEGAFF; clone_size: once; v_call: TRBV6-6; d_call: NA; j_call: TRBJ1-1
cdr3_nt: TGCAGCGTTAGAGGACTAGCGGGCGCAGATACGCAGTATTTT; cdr3_aa: CSVRGLAGADTQYF; clone_size: NA; v_call: TRBV29-1; d_call: TRBD2; j_call: TRBJ2-3
cdr3_nt: TGTGCCAGCAGTCCCGGGACAGGGGGGAATATTGAAGCTTTCTTT; cdr3_aa: CASSPGTGGNIEAFF; clone_size: once; v_call: TRBV11-1; d_call: TRBD1; j_call: TRBJ1-1
cdr3_nt: TGTGCCAGCAGCCAAGATGAGGAGCTTTTAGGGAATGGCTACACCTTC; cdr3_aa: CASSQDEELLGNGYTF; clone_size: NA; v_call: TRBV14; d_call: NA; j_call: TRBJ1-2
cdr3_nt: TGTGCCAGCAGCTTAGGACTAGCGGGAGCTGTCTCCTACAATGAGCAGTTCTTC; cdr3_aa: CASSLGLAGAVSYNEQFF; clone_size: NA; v_call: TRBV13; d_call: TRBD2; j_call: TRBJ2-1
cdr3_nt: TGTGCCAGCAGCTTATCAGGGTCCGACGAGGGCTACACCTTC; cdr3_aa: CASSLSGSDEGYTF; clone_size: NA; v_call: TRBV7-9; d_call: NA; j_call: TRBJ1-2
cdr3_nt: TGTGCCAGCAGATTGCAAGGAATTGAAGCTTTCTTT; cdr3_aa: CASRLQGIEAFF; clone_size: NA; v_call: TRBV28; d_call: NA; j_call: TRBJ1-1
cdr3_nt: TGTGCCAGCAGCTTGATCGGGGCGGCTACCGAAGCTTTCTTT; cdr3_aa: CASSLIGAATEAFF; clone_size: NA; v_call: TRBV5-4; d_call: NA; j_call: TRBJ1-1
cdr3_nt: TGTGCCAGCAGTTACTCGCAGGGGACCGAGCAGTACTTC; cdr3_aa: CASSYSQGTEQYF; clone_size: NA; v_call: TRBV6-5; d_call: NA; j_call: TRBJ2-7
cdr3_nt: TGTGCCAGCAGCTCTAAGACAGGGGGTAAGAGGACAGATACGCAGTATTTT; cdr3_aa: CASSSKTGGKRTDTQYF; clone_size: NA; v_call: TRBV9; d_call: TRBD1; j_call: TRBJ2-3
cdr3_nt: TGTGCCAGCAGCTTAGGGTGGGCGTCGGAAGCTTTCTTT; cdr3_aa: CASSLGWASEAFF; clone_size: NA; v_call: TRBV7-6; d_call: NA; j_call: TRBJ1-1
cdr3_nt: TGTGCCAGCAGTGAAGGCGTTACAGGGAGTGCCGGTGAAAAACTGTTTTTT; cdr3_aa: CASSEGVTGSAGEKLFF; clone_size: NA; v_call: TRBV25-1; d_call: NA; j_call: TRBJ1-4
cdr3_nt: TGTGCCAGCACCCCGGGGGCGGTGAACTATGGCTACACCTTC; cdr3_aa: CASTPGAVNYGYTF; clone_size: NA; v_call: TRBV7-9; d_call: NA; j_call: TRBJ1-2
cdr3_nt: TGTGCCAGCAGCGGCGGGACTAACATTCCGTGGGAGACCCAGTACTTC; cdr3_aa: CASSGGTNIPWETQYF; clone_size: NA; v_call: TRBV7-7; d_call: TRBD2; j_call: TRBJ2-5
cdr3_nt: TGCGCCAGCAGCCAAGATGAGATCGGCCGGGCTTTCTTT; cdr3_aa: CASSQDEIGRAFF; clone_size: NA; v_call: TRBV4-1; d_call: NA; j_call: TRBJ1-1
cdr3_nt: TGCGCCAGCAGTGTGGATGAGAATCAGCCCCAGCATTTT; cdr3_aa: CASSVDENQPQHF; clone_size: NA; v_call: TRBV10-1; d_call: NA; j_call: TRBJ1-5
cdr3_nt: TGTGCCAGCAGCTTAGAAACAGGGCAAGAGACCCAGTACTTC; cdr3_aa: CASSLETGQETQYF; clone_size: NA; v_call: TRBV11-3; d_call: NA; j_call: TRBJ2-5
cdr3_nt: TGTGCCAGCGAGCGGGGGGCTGAGACTGAAGCTTTCTTT; cdr3_aa: CASERGAETEAFF; clone_size: NA; v_call: TRBV2; d_call: NA; j_call: TRBJ1-1
cdr3_nt: TGTGCCAGCAGCTTATTAGGGGAGACCCAGTACTTC; cdr3_aa: CASSLLGETQYF; clone_size: NA; v_call: TRBV7-9; d_call: NA; j_call: TRBJ2-5
cdr3_nt: TGTGCCAGCAGCCCCCCGGGACTAGAGCTCTACGAGCAGTACTTC; cdr3_aa: CASSPPGLELYEQYF; clone_size: NA; v_call: TRBV7-2; d_call: TRBD2; j_call: TRBJ2-7
cdr3_nt: TGTGCCAGCAGACGTTCCCCGGGTACGCAGTATTTT; cdr3_aa: CASRRSPGTQYF; clone_size: NA; v_call: TRBV27; d_call: NA; j_call: TRBJ2-3
cdr3_nt: TGCGCCAGCAGCCAAGGGCAGGGGGCAAATCAGCCCCAGCATTTT; cdr3_aa: CASSQGQGANQPQHF; clone_size: few; v_call: TRBV4-1; d_call: TRBD1; j_call: TRBJ1-5
cdr3_nt: TGTGCCAGCAGACGCGGGACTTTACAGTTCTTC; cdr3_aa: CASRRGTLQFF; clone_size: NA; v_call: TRBV11-3; d_call: NA; j_call: TRBJ2-1
cdr3_nt: TGCGCCAGCAGCTATGAACTGACAACGGGTGAAGCTTTCTTT; cdr3_aa: CASSYELTTGEAFF; clone_size: NA; v_call: TRBV5-1; d_call: NA; j_call: TRBJ1-1
cdr3_nt: TGTGCCAGTAGCGCCCGGGGGGACACTGAAGCTTTCTTT; cdr3_aa: CASSARGDTEAFF; clone_size: NA; v_call: TRBV19; d_call: NA; j_call: TRBJ1-1
cdr3_nt: TGTGCCATCAGCTCGGGTCTAGCGGGAAAGTACAATGAGCAGTTCTTC; cdr3_aa: CAISSGLAGKYNEQFF; clone_size: NA; v_call: TRBV10-3; d_call: TRBD2; j_call: TRBJ2-1
cdr3_nt: TGTGCCTTTACAGTCGGGGACAGGGGGCGCAAATCGAGTGGCAATGAGCAGTTCTTC; cdr3_aa: CAFTVGDRGRKSSGNEQFF; clone_size: NA; v_call: TRBV21-1; d_call: NA; j_call: TRBJ2-1
cdr3_nt: TGTGCCAGCAGCCGAGACAGACTAGCGGGGAAGAGCTCCTACAATGAGCAGTTCTTC; cdr3_aa: CASSRDRLAGKSSYNEQFF; clone_size: NA; v_call: TRBV7-7; d_call: TRBD2; j_call: TRBJ2-1
cdr3_nt: TGTGCCAGCAGCCTAGCCTTAATAGCGGGGGGAGGAAATGAGCAGTTCTTC; cdr3_aa: CASSLALIAGGGNEQFF; clone_size: NA; v_call: TRBV11-2; d_call: TRBD2; j_call: TRBJ2-1
cdr3_nt: TGTGCCAGCAGTTCGAGTTCAGATACGCAGTATTTT; cdr3_aa: CASSSSSDTQYF; clone_size: once; v_call: TRBV27; d_call: NA; j_call: TRBJ2-3
cdr3_nt: TGTGCCAGCAGCCGGAAGAGCATGAACACTGAAGCTTTCTTT; cdr3_aa: CASSRKSMNTEAFF; clone_size: NA; v_call: TRBV6-6; d_call: NA; j_call: TRBJ1-1
cdr3_nt: TGTGCCAGCAGCTTGGTTTCTAGCGCGAACACCGGGGAGCTGTTTTTT; cdr3_aa: CASSLVSSANTGELFF; clone_size: NA; v_call: TRBV5-5; d_call: NA; j_call: TRBJ2-2
cdr3_nt: TGTGCCAGCAGCGTGGGGGGACTAGCGGGACTTGAGCAGTTCTTC; cdr3_aa: CASSVGGLAGLEQFF; clone_size: once; v_call: TRBV11-1; d_call: TRBD2; j_call: TRBJ2-1
cdr3_nt: TGTGCCAGCCATATGACTTTCCGAGGGACCCAGTACTTC; cdr3_aa: CASHMTFRGTQYF; clone_size: NA; v_call: TRBV6-5; d_call: NA; j_call: TRBJ2-5
cdr3_nt: TGTGCCAGCAGCTTAGGGGGAATGGGACAGCCCCAGCATTTT; cdr3_aa: CASSLGGMGQPQHF; clone_size: NA; v_call: TRBV7-9; d_call: NA; j_call: TRBJ1-5
cdr3_nt: TGTGCCAGCAGACCCCTAGCGGGGGGGTCAGATACGCAGTATTTT; cdr3_aa: CASRPLAGGSDTQYF; clone_size: NA; v_call: TRBV14; d_call: TRBD2; j_call: TRBJ2-3
cdr3_nt: TGTGCCAGCAGTGATCCAGATAACTATGGCTACACCTTC; cdr3_aa: CASSDPDNYGYTF; clone_size: once; v_call: TRBV6-1; d_call: NA; j_call: TRBJ1-2
cdr3_nt: TGCGCCAGCAGCCAAGGTACCCTGAACACTGAAGCTTTCTTT; cdr3_aa: CASSQGTLNTEAFF; clone_size: NA; v_call: TRBV4-1; d_call: NA; j_call: TRBJ1-1
cdr3_nt: TGTGCCAGCAGCCAAGGGGAGACCCAGTACTTC; cdr3_aa: CASSQGETQYF; clone_size: few; v_call: TRBV7-2; d_call: NA; j_call: TRBJ2-5
cdr3_nt: TGTGCCTCAAAGGGGACAGGAAGCAATGAGCAGTTCTTC; cdr3_aa: CASKGTGSNEQFF; clone_size: NA; v_call: TRBV30; d_call: TRBD1; j_call: TRBJ2-1